This T cell receptor beta chain was sequenced for a study of shared clonotypes between healthy human individuals. TCRdb keeps only in-frame clones here, not all; method: immunoSEQ multiplex PCR. Among approximately 720,000 clones listed, approximately 90% were seen once. Terminally differentiated effector memory CD45RA+ cells were left out of the naive CD8 fraction, which was CD45RO-negative and positively selected for CCR7. The sequenced material came from naive CD8+ T cells sorted from blood. The sequence was collected from a man in his thirties or forties in good health.

The CDR3, as DNA: TGTGCCAGCAGTCCGGTAAGCGGGCCGATTGTTGGGCAGTTCTTC. Translated: CASSPVSGPIVGQFF. This chain connects TRBV28 to TRBJ2-1; possible D gene TRBD2, 6 bases. The V gene's germline CDR1 is MDHEN and CDR2 SYDVKM. This CDR3 has 15 residues. V was pared by 5 bases and J by 12 bases, with 23 bases between. The full variable domain, rest sourced from reference TRBV28 and TRBJ2-1, is DVKVTQSSRYLVKRTGEKVFLECVQDMDHENMFWYRQDPGLGLRLIYFSYDVKMKEKGDIPEGYSVSREKKERFSLILESASTNQTSMYLCASSPVSGPIVGQFFGPGTRLTVL.